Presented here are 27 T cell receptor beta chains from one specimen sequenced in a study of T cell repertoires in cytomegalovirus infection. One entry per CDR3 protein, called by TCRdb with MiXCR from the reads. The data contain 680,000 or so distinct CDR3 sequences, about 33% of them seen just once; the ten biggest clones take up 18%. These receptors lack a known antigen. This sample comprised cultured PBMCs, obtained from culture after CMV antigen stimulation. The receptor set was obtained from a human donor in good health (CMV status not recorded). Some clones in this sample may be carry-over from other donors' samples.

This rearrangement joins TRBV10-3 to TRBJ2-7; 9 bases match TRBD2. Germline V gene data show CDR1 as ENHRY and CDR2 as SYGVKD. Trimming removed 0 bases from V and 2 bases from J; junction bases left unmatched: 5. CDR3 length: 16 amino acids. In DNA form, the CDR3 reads TGTGCCATCAGTGAGTCGAAGGCGGGGGGGCCCTACGAGCAGTACTTC. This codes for CAISESKAGGPYEQYF.

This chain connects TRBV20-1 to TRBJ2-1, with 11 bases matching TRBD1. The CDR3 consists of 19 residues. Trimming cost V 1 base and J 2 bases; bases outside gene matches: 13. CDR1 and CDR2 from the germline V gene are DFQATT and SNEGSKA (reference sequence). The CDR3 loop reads CSARVGTGGIADPYNEQFF. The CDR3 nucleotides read TGCAGTGCTAGAGTAGGGACAGGGGGTATCGCGGACCCCTACAATGAGCAGTTCTTC.

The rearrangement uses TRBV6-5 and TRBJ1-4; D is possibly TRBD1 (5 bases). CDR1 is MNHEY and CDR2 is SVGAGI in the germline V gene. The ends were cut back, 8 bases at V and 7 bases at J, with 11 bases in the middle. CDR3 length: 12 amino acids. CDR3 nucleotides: TGTGCCAGCGGACGGACAAGTGAAAAACTGTTTTTT. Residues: CASGRTSEKLFF.

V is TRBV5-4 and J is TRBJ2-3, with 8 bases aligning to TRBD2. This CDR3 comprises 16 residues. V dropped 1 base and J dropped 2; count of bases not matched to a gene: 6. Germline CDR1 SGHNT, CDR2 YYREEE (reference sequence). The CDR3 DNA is TGTGCCAGCAGCTTGTATTCCGGGGGGGCCACAGATACGCAGTATTTT. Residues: CASSLYSGGATDTQYF.

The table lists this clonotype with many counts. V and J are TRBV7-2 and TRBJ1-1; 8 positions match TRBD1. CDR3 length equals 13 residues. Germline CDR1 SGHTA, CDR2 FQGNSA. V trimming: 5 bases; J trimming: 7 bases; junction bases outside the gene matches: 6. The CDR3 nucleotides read TGTGCCAGCAGCCGTTCAGGGGGCCTTGAAGCTTTCTTT. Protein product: CASSRSGGLEAFF.

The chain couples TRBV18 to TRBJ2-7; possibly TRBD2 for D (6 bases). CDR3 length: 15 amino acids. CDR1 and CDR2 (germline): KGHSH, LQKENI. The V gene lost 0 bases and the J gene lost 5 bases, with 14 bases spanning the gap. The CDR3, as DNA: TGTGCCAGCTCACCACCGGGGGGTCGACGGGACGAGCAGTACTTC. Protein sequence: CASSPPGGRRDEQYF. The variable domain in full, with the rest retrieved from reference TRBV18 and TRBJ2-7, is NAGVMQNPRHLVRRRGQEARLRCSPMKGHSHVYWYRQLPEEGLKFMVYLQKENIIDESGMPKERFSAEFPKEGPSILRIQQVVRGDSAAYFCASSPPGGRRDEQYFGPGTRLTVT.

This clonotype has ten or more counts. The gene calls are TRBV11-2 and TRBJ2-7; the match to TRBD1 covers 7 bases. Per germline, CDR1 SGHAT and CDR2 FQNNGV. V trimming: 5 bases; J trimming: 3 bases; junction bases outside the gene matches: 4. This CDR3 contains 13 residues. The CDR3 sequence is CASSQGQFYEQYF. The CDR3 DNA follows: TGTGCCAGCAGCCAGGGACAGTTCTACGAGCAGTACTTC. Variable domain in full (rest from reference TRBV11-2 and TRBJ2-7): EAGVAQSPRYKIIEKRQSVAFWCNPISGHATLYWYQQILGQGPKLLIQFQNNGVVDDSQLPKDRFSAERLKGVDSTLKIQPAKLEDSAVYLCASSQGQFYEQYFGPGTRLTVT.

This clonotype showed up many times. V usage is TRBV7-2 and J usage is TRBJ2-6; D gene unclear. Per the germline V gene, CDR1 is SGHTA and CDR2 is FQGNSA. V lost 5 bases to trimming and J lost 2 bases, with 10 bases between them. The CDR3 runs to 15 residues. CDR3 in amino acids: CASSLSHAGANVLTF. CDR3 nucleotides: TGTGCCAGCAGCCTTAGTCACGCTGGGGCCAACGTCCTGACTTTC.

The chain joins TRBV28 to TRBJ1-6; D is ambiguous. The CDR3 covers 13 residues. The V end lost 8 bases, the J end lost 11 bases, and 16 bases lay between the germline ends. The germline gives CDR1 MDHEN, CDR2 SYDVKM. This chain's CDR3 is CASSGRLIPPLHF. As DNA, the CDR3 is TGTGCCAGCTCTGGACGTTTAATTCCACCCCTCCACTTT.

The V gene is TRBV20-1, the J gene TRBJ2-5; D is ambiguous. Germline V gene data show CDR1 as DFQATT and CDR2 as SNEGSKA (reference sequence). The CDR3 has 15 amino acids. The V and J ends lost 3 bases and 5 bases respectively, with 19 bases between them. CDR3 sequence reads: CSASPITETWETQYF. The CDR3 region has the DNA TGCAGTGCTAGCCCCATTACCGAGACTTGGGAGACCCAGTACTTC.

The chain's CDR3 is CASSYYLLAGGAEQFF. The CDR3 DNA follows: TGTGCCAGCAGCTATTATCTCCTAGCGGGGGGGGCGGAGCAGTTCTTC. The chain has TRBV7-3 and TRBJ2-1, with TRBD2 matching over 12 bases. Germline V gene data show CDR1 as SGHTA and CDR2 as FQGTGA. Trimming took 4 bases from V and 10 from J; bases not matched to a gene: 11. The CDR3 is made up of 16 amino acids.

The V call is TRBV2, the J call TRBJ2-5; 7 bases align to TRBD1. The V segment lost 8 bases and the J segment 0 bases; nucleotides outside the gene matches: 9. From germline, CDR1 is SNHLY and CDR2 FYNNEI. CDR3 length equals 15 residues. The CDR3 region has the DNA TGTGCCAGCGGGGATAGGGACAGCTACCAAGAGACCCAGTACTTC. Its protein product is CASGDRDSYQETQYF.

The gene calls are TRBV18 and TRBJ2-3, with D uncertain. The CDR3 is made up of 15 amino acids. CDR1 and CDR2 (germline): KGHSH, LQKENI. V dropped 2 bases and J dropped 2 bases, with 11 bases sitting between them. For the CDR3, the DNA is TGTGCCAGCTCACCAGGTCACTTGGTCACAGATACGCAGTATTTT. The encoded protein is CASSPGHLVTDTQYF.

The CDR3 protein is CASSLGQGAYYGYTF. CDR3 DNA: TGTGCCAGCAGCTTAGGACAGGGGGCTTACTATGGCTACACCTTC. The chain uses TRBV7-4 and TRBJ1-2; 10 bases fit TRBD1. Germline CDR1 is SGHVT and CDR2 is SQSDAQ. CDR3 length: 15 amino acids. V was pared by 1 base and J by 3 bases, with 2 bases of the junction left unmatched. The complete variable domain, with remaining parts taken from reference TRBV7-4 and TRBJ1-2, reads GAGVSQSPRYKVAKRGRDVALRCDSISGHVTLYWYRQTLGQGSEVLTYSQSDAQRDKSGRPSGRFSAERPERSVSTLKIQRTEQGDSAVYLCASSLGQGAYYGYTFGSGTRLTVV.

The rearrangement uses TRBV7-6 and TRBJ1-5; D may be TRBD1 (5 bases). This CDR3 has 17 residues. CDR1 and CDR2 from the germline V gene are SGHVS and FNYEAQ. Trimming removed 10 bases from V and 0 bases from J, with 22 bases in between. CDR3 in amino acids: CAIQKWRDLYSNQPQHF. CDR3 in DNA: TGTGCCATCCAAAAGTGGAGGGACCTATATAGCAATCAGCCCCAGCATTTT. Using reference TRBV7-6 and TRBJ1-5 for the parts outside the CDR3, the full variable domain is GAGVSQSPRYKVTKRGQDVALRCDPISGHVSLYWYRQALGQGPEFLTYFNYEAQQDKSGLPNDRFSAERPEGSISTLTIQRTEQRDSAMYRCAIQKWRDLYSNQPQHFGDGTRLSIL.

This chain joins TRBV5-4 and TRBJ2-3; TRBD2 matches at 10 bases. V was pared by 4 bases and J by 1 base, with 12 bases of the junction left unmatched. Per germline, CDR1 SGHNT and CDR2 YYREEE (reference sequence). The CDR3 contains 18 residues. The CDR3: CASSLPAGGAPGTDTQYF. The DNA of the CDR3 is TGTGCCAGCAGCCTACCAGCGGGGGGGGCACCGGGCACAGATACGCAGTATTTT.

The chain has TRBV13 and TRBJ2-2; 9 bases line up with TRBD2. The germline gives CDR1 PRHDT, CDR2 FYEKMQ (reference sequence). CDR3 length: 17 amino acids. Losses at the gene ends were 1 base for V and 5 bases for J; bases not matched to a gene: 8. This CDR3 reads CASSLEDSGGWTGELFF. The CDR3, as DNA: TGTGCCAGCAGCTTAGAGGATAGCGGGGGATGGACCGGGGAGCTGTTTTTT.

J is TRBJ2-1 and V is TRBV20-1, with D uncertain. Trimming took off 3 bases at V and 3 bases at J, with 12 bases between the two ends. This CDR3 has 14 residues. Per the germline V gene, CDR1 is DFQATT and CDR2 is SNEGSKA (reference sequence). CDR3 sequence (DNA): TGCAGTGCTAGTTTTCCCCGTCACTACAATGAGCAGTTCTTC. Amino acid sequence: CSASFPRHYNEQFF.

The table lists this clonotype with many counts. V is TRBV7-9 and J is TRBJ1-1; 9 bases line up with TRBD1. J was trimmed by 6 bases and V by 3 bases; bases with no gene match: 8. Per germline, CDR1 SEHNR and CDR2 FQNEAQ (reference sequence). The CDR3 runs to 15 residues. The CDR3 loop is CASSFPDRGGPEAFF. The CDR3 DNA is TGTGCCAGCAGCTTCCCGGACAGGGGAGGACCTGAAGCTTTCTTT.

In DNA form, the CDR3 reads TGTGCCAGCAGTTACGGTGGGGCGGCCCGACAGGATGGCTACACCTTC. Translation: CASSYGGAARQDGYTF. The genes are TRBV6-6 and TRBJ1-2, with a tentative D call TRBD1 (6 bases). The CDR3 loop spans 16 amino acids. Germline V CDR1 and CDR2: MNHNY, SVGAGI (reference sequence). V was cut by 2 bases and J by 6 bases, with 19 bases left in between.

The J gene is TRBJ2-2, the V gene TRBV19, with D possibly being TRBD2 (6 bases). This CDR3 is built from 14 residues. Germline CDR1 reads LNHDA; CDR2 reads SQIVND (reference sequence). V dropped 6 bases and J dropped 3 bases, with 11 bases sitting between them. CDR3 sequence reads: CASRGRTDTGELFF. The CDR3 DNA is TGTGCCAGTAGGGGGAGGACTGACACCGGGGAGCTGTTTTTT.

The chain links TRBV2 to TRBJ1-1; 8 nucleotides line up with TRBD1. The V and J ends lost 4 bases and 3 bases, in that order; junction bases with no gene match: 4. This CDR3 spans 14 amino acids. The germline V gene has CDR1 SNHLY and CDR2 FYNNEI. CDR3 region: CASSVTTGDTEAFF. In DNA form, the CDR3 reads TGTGCCAGCAGTGTCACGACAGGGGACACTGAAGCTTTCTTT.

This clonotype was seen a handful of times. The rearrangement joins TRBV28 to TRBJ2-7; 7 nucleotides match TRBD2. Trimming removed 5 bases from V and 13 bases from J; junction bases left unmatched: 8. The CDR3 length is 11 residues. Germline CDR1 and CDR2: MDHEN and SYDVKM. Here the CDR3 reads CASSLGLDYYF. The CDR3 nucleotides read TGTGCCAGCAGTCTCGGACTAGATTATTACTTC.

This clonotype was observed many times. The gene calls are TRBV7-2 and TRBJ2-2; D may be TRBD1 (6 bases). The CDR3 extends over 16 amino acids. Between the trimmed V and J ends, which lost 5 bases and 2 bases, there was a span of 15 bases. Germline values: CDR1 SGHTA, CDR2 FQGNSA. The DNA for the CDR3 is TGTGCCAGCAGCCTCAGGACAGTTCGAAACACCGGGGAGCTGTTTTTT. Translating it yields CASSLRTVRNTGELFF.

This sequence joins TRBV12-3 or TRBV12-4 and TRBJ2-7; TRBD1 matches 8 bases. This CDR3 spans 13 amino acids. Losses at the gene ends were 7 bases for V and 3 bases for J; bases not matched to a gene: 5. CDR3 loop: CASTPGTGYEQYF. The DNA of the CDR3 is TGTGCCAGCACCCCAGGGACAGGCTACGAGCAGTACTTC.

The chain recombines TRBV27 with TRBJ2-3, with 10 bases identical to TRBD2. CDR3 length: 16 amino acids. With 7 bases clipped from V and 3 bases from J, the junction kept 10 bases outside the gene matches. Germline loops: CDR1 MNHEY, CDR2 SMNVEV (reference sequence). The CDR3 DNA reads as TGTGCCAGCAAATTGGCGGGACTAGCGACTACAGATACGCAGTATTTT. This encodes CASKLAGLATTDTQYF.

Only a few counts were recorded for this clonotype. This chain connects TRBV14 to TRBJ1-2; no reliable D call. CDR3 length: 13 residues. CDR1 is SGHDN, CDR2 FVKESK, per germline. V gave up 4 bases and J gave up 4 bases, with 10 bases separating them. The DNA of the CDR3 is TGTGCCAGCAGCCGATTAGGGTTCTATGGCTACACCTTC. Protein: CASSRLGFYGYTF.